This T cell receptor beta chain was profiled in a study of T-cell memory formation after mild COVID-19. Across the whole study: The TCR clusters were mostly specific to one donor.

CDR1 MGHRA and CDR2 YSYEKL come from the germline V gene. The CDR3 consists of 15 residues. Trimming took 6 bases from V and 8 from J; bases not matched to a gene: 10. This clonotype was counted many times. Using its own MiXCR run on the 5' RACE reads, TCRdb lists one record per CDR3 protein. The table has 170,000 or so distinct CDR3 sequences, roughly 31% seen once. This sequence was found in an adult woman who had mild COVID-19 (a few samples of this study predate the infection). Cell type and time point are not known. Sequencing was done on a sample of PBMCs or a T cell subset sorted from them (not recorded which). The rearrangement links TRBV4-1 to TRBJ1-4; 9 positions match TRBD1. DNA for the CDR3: TGCGCCAGCAGGGTACAGGGGGCCCCGGGGGAAAAACTGTTTTTT. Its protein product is CASRVQGAPGEKLFF.